A selection of T cell receptor beta chains follows, all from one sample in a study of follicular helper T cells after annual influenza vaccination. Libraries were prepared by immunoSEQ multiplex PCR; TCRdb keeps only in-frame clonotypes and omits some of them. Seen here are approximately 15,000 clones, just under 80% observed once, and the top ten hold 0.4% to 0.55%. Sequencing was performed on CXCR5- memory CD4+ T cells sorted from blood, taken on the day of influenza vaccination. The receptor source for this set is an adult who received the influenza vaccine. Both conserved end residues are part of each CDR3. Fields, in order: clone size, D gene, J gene, V gene, CDR3 DNA, CDR3 protein. The D gene is left open where the match is weak. The listing skips clone size in some rows; elsewhere it reads once, few, many or a size class.

>.|TRBD2|TRBJ2-6|TRBV25-1
TGTGCCAGCAGTGAAAGTAGGGGAGGGACCGGGGCCAACGTCCTGACTTTC
CASSESRGGTGANVLTF
>.|TRBD1|TRBJ2-2|TRBV5-1
TGCGCCAGCAGCAAACCAGGGGGTCCGACCGGGGAGCTGTTTTTT
CASSKPGGPTGELFF
>.|.|TRBJ1-3|TRBV5-1
TGCGCCAGCAGCTCTAACCAGGGGAACTATAACACCATATATTTT
CASSSNQGNYNTIYF
>.|.|TRBJ2-1|TRBV5-1
TGCGCCAGCAGCTTGGGAGGGTTCGATGAGCAGTTCTTC
CASSLGGFDEQFF
>.|TRBD1|TRBJ1-1|TRBV5-5
TGTGCCAGCAGCTTTGACAGGGGCGAAGCTTTCTTT
CASSFDRGEAFF
>.|.|TRBJ1-1|TRBV10-3
TGTGCCGCCCAGGCGGAAAGAGAAGCTTTCTTT
CAAQAEREAFF
>.|TRBD2|TRBJ2-1|TRBV6-1
TGTGCCAGCACGGGGGAGGGGCAGTTCTTC
CASTGEGQFF
>.|.|TRBJ1-2|TRBV9
TGTGCCAGCAGCGTAGACCAGGGAAGCTATGGCTACACCTTC
CASSVDQGSYGYTF
>.|.|TRBJ2-3|TRBV5-1
TGCGCCAGCAGCTTTGGACAGCCCACAGATACGCAGTATTTT
CASSFGQPTDTQYF
>.|TRBD2|TRBJ2-5|TRBV7-6
TGTGCCAGCAGCTTAGGACTAGCGGGGGTACGGGAGACCCAGTACTTC
CASSLGLAGVRETQYF
>.|TRBD2|TRBJ2-3|TRBV14
TGTGCCAGCAGCCAACTGCCGGGGGGGCCTAGCACAGATACGCAGTATTTT
CASSQLPGGPSTDTQYF
>few|TRBD1|TRBJ2-6|TRBV15
TGTGCCACCAGCAGGTCGGGACAGGGTGTCGTCCTGACTTTC
CATSRSGQGVVLTF
>.|TRBD2|TRBJ2-3|TRBV7-2
TGTGCCAGCAGCATTAGCGGGGGGCCAGATACGCAGTATTTT
CASSISGGPDTQYF
>.|.|TRBJ1-2|TRBV10-3
TGTGCCACCTCCGGTGGCGGTTATGGCTACACCTTC
CATSGGGYGYTF
>.|.|TRBJ2-7|TRBV15
TGTGCCACCAGCCCCCGGGACCCCTCCTACGAGCAGTACTTC
CATSPRDPSYEQYF
>.|.|TRBJ1-2|TRBV14
TGTGCCAGCAGCCAGTACAGGGACGAAGGCTACACCTTC
CASSQYRDEGYTF
>.|.|TRBJ1-1|TRBV9
TGTGCCAGCAGCGTGGGGGGGTATGGTGAAGCTTTCTTT
CASSVGGYGEAFF
>once|.|TRBJ2-7|TRBV27
TGTGCCAGCAGTCCCGAGGGACGGTTTACCTACGAGCAGTACTTC
CASSPEGRFTYEQYF
>.|TRBD1|TRBJ2-7|TRBV18
TGTGCCAGCTCACCAGACAGGGCCAACTACGAGCAGTACTTC
CASSPDRANYEQYF
>.|.|TRBJ2-4|TRBV11-3
TGTGCCAGCAGCTTCGGTGCCAAAAACATTCAGTACTTC
CASSFGAKNIQYF
>few|.|TRBJ2-7|TRBV1
TGCACCAGCAGCCAAGGGCCAGCGGGGGGATACGAGCAGTACTTC
CTSSQGPAGGYEQYF
>.|TRBD1|TRBJ1-1|TRBV5-8
TGTGCCAGCAGAACAAGGGGGCAGGGCACTGAAGCTTTCTTT
CASRTRGQGTEAFF
>.|TRBD1|TRBJ1-2|TRBV7-8
TGTGCCAGCAGCTCAAATCCGGGACAGGGTCGCGGCTACACCTTC
CASSSNPGQGRGYTF
>.|TRBD1|TRBJ1-1|TRBV4-1
TGCGCCAGCAGCCAATGGGACAGGAACACTGAAGCTTTCTTT
CASSQWDRNTEAFF
>.|TRBD1|TRBJ1-3|TRBV5-1
TGCGCCAGCAGCCGGGGACAGAATGGAAACACCATATATTTT
CASSRGQNGNTIYF
>few|TRBD1|TRBJ2-7|TRBV18
TGTGCCAGCTCGCAGGACAGGGATCGCGAGCAGTACTTC
CASSQDRDREQYF
>.|.|TRBJ1-4|TRBV4-3
TGCGCCAGCAGCCAGAGGACTCTCACTAATGAAAAACTGTTTTTT
CASSQRTLTNEKLFF
>.|TRBD1|TRBJ1-2|TRBV6-5
TGTGCCAGCAGTAGGCCGGGACAGGGGGCGGTTGGCTACACCTTC
CASSRPGQGAVGYTF
>few|TRBD1|TRBJ1-2|TRBV7-9
TGTGCCAGCAGCCCCCAGACAGGGACCCCGGATGGCTACACCTTC
CASSPQTGTPDGYTF
>.|.|TRBJ1-6|TRBV27
TGTGCCAGCTCCAGGGACTGGGATAATTCACCCCTCCACTTT
CASSRDWDNSPLHF
>.|.|TRBJ1-1|TRBV7-3
TGTGCCAGCAACCGGTCGGGGAAGGACACTGAAGCTTTCTTT
CASNRSGKDTEAFF
>.|.|TRBJ2-1|TRBV19
TGTGCCAGTAGTCGTCGGGAACTCCCACCGAATGAGCAGTTCTTC
CASSRRELPPNEQFF
>.|.|TRBJ2-7|TRBV7-2
TGTGCCAGCAGCTTAGGGTATGCCTACGAGCAGTACTTC
CASSLGYAYEQYF
>.|.|TRBJ2-7|TRBV6-6
TGTGCCAGCAGGTCCGGGACCCAGCGGCCCTACGAGCAGTACTTC
CASRSGTQRPYEQYF
>.|.|TRBJ1-4|TRBV25-1
TGTGCCAGCAGTGAACGGGCAGGCAGCAAACTGTTTTTT
CASSERAGSKLFF
>.|.|TRBJ1-3|TRBV5-1
TGCGCCAGCAGCTTTTCCGGAGACTCTGGAAACACCATATATTTT
CASSFSGDSGNTIYF
>.|.|TRBJ2-2|TRBV12-5
TGTGCTAGTGGTTTAGTGGGGCCGGGGACCGGGGAGCTGTTTTTT
CASGLVGPGTGELFF
>once|.|TRBJ2-3|TRBV23-1
TGCGCCAGCGGTAATCGCCCCGAGAAAGGCACAGATACGCAGTATTTT
CASGNRPEKGTDTQYF
>.|TRBD1|TRBJ1-2|TRBV7-2
TGTGCCAGCAGCTTGGGATACAGGGGGAACGGCTACACCTTC
CASSLGYRGNGYTF
>once|.|TRBJ2-1|TRBV7-2
TGTGCCAGCAGCTTATATTCGAGCTCCTACAATGAGCAGTTCTTC
CASSLYSSSYNEQFF
>few|.|TRBJ2-5|TRBV2
TGTGCCAGCACAAAAGGGGGGGGGCCGGAGACCCAGTACTTC
CASTKGGGPETQYF
>.|.|TRBJ1-2|TRBV7-2
TGTGCCAGCAGCTACGGGACGGTAATCTTGGGCGGCTACACCTTC
CASSYGTVILGGYTF
>.|.|TRBJ1-2|TRBV6-5
TGTGCCAGCAGGCCTACCGGGCCCTACTATGGCTACACCTTC
CASRPTGPYYGYTF
>.|.|TRBJ1-5|TRBV7-9
TGTGCCAGCAGCTTAGGGGCACAGGGCGGGGATCAGCCCCAGCATTTT
CASSLGAQGGDQPQHF
>.|.|TRBJ2-1|TRBV11-1
TGTGCCAGCAGCTTCAATGAGCAGTTCTTC
CASSFNEQFF
>once|TRBD2|TRBJ2-7|TRBV9
TGTGCCAGCAGCGCCGGACTAGCGGGGTGGGAGCAGTACTTC
CASSAGLAGWEQYF
>.|.|TRBJ1-2|TRBV7-9
TGTGCCAGCAGCCCTAGCTGGGGGGCCGGAACGGACTACACCTTC
CASSPSWGAGTDYTF
>.|.|TRBJ2-5|TRBV9
TGTGCCAGCAGCCACCTTTCGGGGGAAGAGACCCAGTACTTC
CASSHLSGEETQYF
>.|.|TRBJ1-1|TRBV11-3
TGTGCCAGCAGCTTAGACGATACAGGGAGGGCTTTCTTT
CASSLDDTGRAFF
>.|TRBD2|TRBJ2-4|TRBV18
TGTGCCAGCTCACCGCCTAGCGGGGACATTCAGTACTTC
CASSPPSGDIQYF
>.|TRBD2|TRBJ2-4|TRBV19
TGTGCCAGTAGTCCCTCCGTCCAGCGGGGGGGCGGCAACATTCAGTACTTC
CASSPSVQRGGGNIQYF
>.|.|TRBJ1-1|TRBV4-2
TGTGCCAGCAGCCAAGATTGGGCAGGGACTGAAGCTTTCTTT
CASSQDWAGTEAFF
>.|.|TRBJ1-5|TRBV19
TGTGCCTCCCGCAGGGACGGTCATAGCAATCAGCCCCAGCATTTT
CASRRDGHSNQPQHF
>.|.|TRBJ1-5|TRBV7-9
TGTGCCAGCAGCTTAGAGGGGCCTCAGCCCCAGCATTTT
CASSLEGPQPQHF
>.|.|TRBJ1-1|TRBV6-1
TGTGCCAGCAGTACTACGACGGGAAACACTGAAGCTTTCTTT
CASSTTTGNTEAFF
>.|.|TRBJ1-5|TRBV2
TGTGCCAGCAGTGAACCGAATCAGCCCCAGCATTTT
CASSEPNQPQHF